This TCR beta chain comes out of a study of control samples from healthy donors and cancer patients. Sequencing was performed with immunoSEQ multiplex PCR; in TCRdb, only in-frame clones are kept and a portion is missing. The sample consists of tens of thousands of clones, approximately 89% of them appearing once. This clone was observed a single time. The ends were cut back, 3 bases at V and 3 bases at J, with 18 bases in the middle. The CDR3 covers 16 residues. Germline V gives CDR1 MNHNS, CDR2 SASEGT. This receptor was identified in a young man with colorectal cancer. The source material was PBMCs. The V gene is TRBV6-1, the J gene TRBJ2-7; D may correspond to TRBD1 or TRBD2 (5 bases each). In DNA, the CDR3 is TGTGCCAGCAGTGACCACTTCCGGGACCCCATCTACGAGCAGTACTTC. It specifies CASSDHFRDPIYEQYF.